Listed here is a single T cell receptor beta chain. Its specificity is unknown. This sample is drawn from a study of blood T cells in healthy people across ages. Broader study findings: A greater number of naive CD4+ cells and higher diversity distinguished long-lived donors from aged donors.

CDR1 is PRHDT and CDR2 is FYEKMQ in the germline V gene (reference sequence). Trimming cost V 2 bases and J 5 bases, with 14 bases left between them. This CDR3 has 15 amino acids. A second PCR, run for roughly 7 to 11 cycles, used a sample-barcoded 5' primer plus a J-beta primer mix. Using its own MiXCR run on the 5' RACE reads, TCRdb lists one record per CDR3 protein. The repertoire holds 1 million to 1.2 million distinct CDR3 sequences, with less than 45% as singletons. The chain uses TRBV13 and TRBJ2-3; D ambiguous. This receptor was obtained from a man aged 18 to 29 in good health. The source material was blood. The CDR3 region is CASSLSPTSIDTQYF. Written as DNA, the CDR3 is TGTGCCAGCAGCTTATCCCCGACAAGTATAGATACGCAGTATTTT.